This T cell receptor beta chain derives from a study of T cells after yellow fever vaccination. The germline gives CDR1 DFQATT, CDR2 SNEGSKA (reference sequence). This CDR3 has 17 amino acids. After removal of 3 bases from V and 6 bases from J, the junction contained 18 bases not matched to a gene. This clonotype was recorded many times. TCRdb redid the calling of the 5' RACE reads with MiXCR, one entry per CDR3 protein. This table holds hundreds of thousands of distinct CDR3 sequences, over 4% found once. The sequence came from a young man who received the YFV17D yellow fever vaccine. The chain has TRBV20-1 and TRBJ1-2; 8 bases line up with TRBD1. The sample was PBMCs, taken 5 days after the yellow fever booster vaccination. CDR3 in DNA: TGCAGTGCTAGTCCCATTGAAGGACAGGGATTCGACAATGGCTACACCTTC. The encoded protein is CSASPIEGQGFDNGYTF.